A single sample gave rise to the 27 T cell receptor beta chains below, sequenced in a study of vaccination and CD4 T cells after COVID-19. An Oncomine TCR Beta short-read assay was used to sequence the DNA from cultured CD4+ T cells. From the PCR reads, TCRdb called clonotypes with MiXCR, one entry per CDR3 protein. The sample yields 7,000 or so distinct CDR3 sequences, approximately 73% seen once. Treatment meaning: approximately nine-day PBMC culture with coronavirus spike peptide pools or control peptides (ViraFEST assay). Their antigen targets remain unknown. The material sequenced was CD4+ T cells from blood, cultured in vitro. These receptors came from a human donor who had recovered from COVID-19.

V usage is TRBV7-2 and J usage is TRBJ1-1, with D unresolved. The V end was cut by 5 bases, the J end by 1 base, with 2 bases between. CDR3 length: 11 amino acids. Germline CDR1 reads SGHTA; CDR2 reads FQGNSA. Written as DNA, the CDR3 is TGTGCCAGCAGCCAGAACACTGAAGCTTTCTTT. Its protein is CASSQNTEAFF.

The chain uses TRBV20-1 and TRBJ1-1; D gene unclear. Germline CDR1 and CDR2: DFQATT and SNEGSKA (reference sequence). The CDR3 contains 13 residues. V lost 1 base and J lost 0, with 6 bases in between. CDR3 in DNA: TGCAGTGCTAGAGGCGACTTGAACACTGAAGCTTTCTTT. It translates to CSARGDLNTEAFF.

This chain connects TRBV6-1 to TRBJ1-3; D is ambiguous. Germline V lookup: CDR1 MNHNS, CDR2 SASEGT. The CDR3 loop spans 12 amino acids. Trimming removed 11 bases from V and 1 base from J, with 9 bases in between. CDR3 region: CAVRESGNTIYF. The DNA of the CDR3 is TGTGCCGTGAGGGAGTCTGGAAACACCATATATTTT.

This clonotype was seen only once. The chain recombines TRBV7-2 with TRBJ2-7; D call uncertain. Trimming pared 1 base from V and 4 bases from J, leaving 17 bases between. Germline-derived CDR1 and CDR2 are SGHTA and FQGNSA. CDR3 size: 16 residues. The CDR3: CASSLGSTNPKYEQYF. In nucleotides, the CDR3 is TGTGCCAGCAGCTTAGGAAGCACAAACCCTAAATACGAGCAGTACTTC. Combining the CDR3 with reference TRBV7-2 and TRBJ2-7 gives the whole variable domain GAGVSQSPSNKVTEKGKDVELRCDPISGHTALYWYRQSLGQGLEFLIYFQGNSAPDKSGLPSDRFSAERTGGSVSTLTIQRTQQEDSAVYLCASSLGSTNPKYEQYFGPGTRLTVT.

The V call is TRBV9, the J call TRBJ1-6; possibly TRBD1 for D (6 bases). Germline lookup yields CDR1 SGDLS and CDR2 YYNGEE. The germline V and J ends were trimmed by 4 bases and 5 bases, with 10 bases remaining between them. This CDR3 contains 14 residues. CDR3 in amino acids: CASSTRQDNSPLHF. The CDR3 DNA reads TGTGCCAGCAGCACGAGACAGGATAATTCACCCCTCCACTTT. The full variable domain, rest sourced from reference TRBV9 and TRBJ1-6, is DSGVTQTPKHLITATGQRVTLRCSPRSGDLSVYWYQQSLDQGLQFLIQYYNGEERAKGNILERFSAQQFPDLHSELNLSSLELGDSALYFCASSTRQDNSPLHFGNGTRLTVT.

The chain uses TRBV28 and TRBJ1-5; D unclear. Germline CDR1 reads MDHEN; CDR2 reads SYDVKM. Trimming took off 2 bases at V and 1 base at J, with 3 bases between the two ends. This CDR3 comprises 13 residues. The CDR3 loop is CASSLVSNQPQHF. Here the CDR3 DNA reads TGTGCCAGCAGTTTAGTGAGCAATCAGCCCCAGCATTTT.

This CDR3 reads CASRTEYGYTF. CDR3 DNA sequence: TGTGCCAGCCGGACAGAATATGGCTACACCTTC. V and J are TRBV7-9 and TRBJ1-2; tentatively, D is TRBD1 (6 bases). The CDR3 spans 11 residues. Looked up from germline, CDR1 is SEHNR and CDR2 is FQNEAQ (reference sequence). The V and J ends lost 8 bases and 5 bases respectively, with 9 bases between them.

The rearrangement uses TRBV7-9 and TRBJ2-5, with 7 bases matching TRBD1. Unmatched junction bases numbered 10, after V lost 6 bases and J lost 12 bases. This CDR3 comprises 12 residues. Germline assignment: CDR1 SEHNR and CDR2 FQNEAQ (reference sequence). CDR3 in amino acids: CASRPRTGQEYF. As DNA, the CDR3 is TGTGCCAGCAGACCTCGGACAGGCCAGGAGTACTTC.

J is TRBJ1-2 and V is TRBV18, with D unresolved. The CDR3 is made up of 15 amino acids. In germline, CDR1 is KGHSH, CDR2 LQKENI. Trimming took 0 bases from V and 4 from J, leaving 12 bases between them. This chain's CDR3 is CASSPPTAHRYGYTF. The CDR3 nucleotides are TGTGCCAGCTCACCACCGACCGCACACCGCTATGGCTACACCTTC.

This chain uses TRBV20-1 with TRBJ2-3; 10 nucleotides match TRBD2. This CDR3 is built from 16 residues. CDR1 DFQATT and CDR2 SNEGSKA come from the germline V gene (reference sequence). V lost 5 bases, J lost 2 bases, and 10 bases stayed unmatched. Here the CDR3 DNA reads TGCAGTGCTCCCGATAGGACTAGCGGTTCCACAGATACGCAGTATTTT. It translates to CSAPDRTSGSTDTQYF.

This sequence joins TRBV20-1 and TRBJ1-1; D gene unclear. Per the germline V gene, CDR1 is DFQATT and CDR2 is SNEGSKA (reference sequence). This CDR3 has 15 amino acids. Trimming took off 3 bases at V and 2 bases at J, with 16 bases between the two ends. CDR3 residues: CSASRQPGSNTEAFF. The CDR3 DNA reads as TGCAGTGCTAGCCGCCAGCCCGGGTCTAACACTGAAGCTTTCTTT.

The chain is built from TRBV2 and TRBJ1-6; D is unresolved. CDR3 size: 16 residues. Germline CDR1 reads SNHLY; CDR2 reads FYNNEI. Trimming removed 7 bases at V and 3 bases at J, with 16 bases between. The CDR3 protein is CASTDMTRSYNSPLHF. The CDR3 DNA reads TGTGCCAGCACTGATATGACCCGGAGCTATAATTCACCCCTCCACTTT.

The J gene is TRBJ1-6, the V gene TRBV20-1; D remains unclear. This CDR3 is 13 amino acids long. V lost 3 bases and J 7 bases, leaving 10 bases between the germline ends. The germline gives CDR1 DFQATT, CDR2 SNEGSKA (reference sequence). The CDR3 nucleotides read TGCAGTGCTAGGGGTAACAAAAATTCACCCCTCCACTTT. Amino acids: CSARGNKNSPLHF.

This clonotype came up a few times. Germline is not matched at one junction end, which may reflect a read error. This chain connects TRBV7-2 to TRBJ2-5, with 8 bases fitting TRBD1. The germline V gene has CDR1 SGHTA and CDR2 FQGNSA. CDR3 length: 13 residues. CDR3 sequence reads: CASSLGQGETQYF. The CDR3 coding sequence is TGTGCCAGCAGTTTAGGACAGGGAGAGACCCAGTACTTC. The full variable domain, in which reference TRBV7-2 and TRBJ2-5 provide the parts outside the CDR3, is GAGVSQSPSNKVTEKGKDVELRCDPISGHTALYWYRQSLGQGLEFLIYFQGNSAPDKSGLPSDRFSAERTGGSVSTLTIQRTQQEDSAVYLCASSLGQGETQYFGPGTRLLVL.

V is TRBV6-1 and J is TRBJ2-7; D perhaps matches TRBD2 (6 bases). Trimming took off 6 bases at V and 1 base at J, with 10 bases between the two ends. This CDR3 is built from 13 residues. From germline, CDR1 is MNHNS and CDR2 SASEGT. This CDR3 is CASSRGLSYEQYF. The CDR3 DNA follows: TGTGCCAGCAGCCGGGGACTTTCCTACGAGCAGTACTTC.

Judged by abundance, this clonotype is hyperexpanded. The V call is TRBV20-1, the J call TRBJ1-5, with TRBD1 as a possible D gene (5 bases). The germline V gene encodes CDR1 DFQATT and CDR2 SNEGSKA (reference sequence). The CDR3 length is 14 residues. The V gene lost 2 bases and the J gene lost 3 bases, with 11 bases spanning the gap. CDR3 sequence reads: CSARPGLDNQPQHF. CDR3 sequence (DNA): TGCAGTGCTAGACCGGGGCTGGACAATCAGCCCCAGCATTTT.

The J gene is TRBJ1-5, the V gene TRBV19; D perhaps matches TRBD1 (6 bases). The CDR3 consists of 13 residues. Trimming removed 4 bases at V and 7 bases at J, with 11 bases between. Looked up from germline, CDR1 is LNHDA and CDR2 is SQIVND (reference sequence). The CDR3 region is CASSTGARQPQHF. CDR3 nucleotides: TGTGCCAGTAGTACGGGGGCGCGACAGCCCCAGCATTTT.

The rearrangement joins TRBV6-1 to TRBJ2-3; D unclear. V lost 6 bases, J lost 6 bases, and 16 bases lay in between. The CDR3 sequence is 14 residues long. CDR1 is MNHNS, CDR2 SASEGT, per germline. The CDR3 sequence is CASRGLGSRDTQYF. CDR3 DNA sequence: TGTGCCAGCAGGGGCCTCGGGTCCCGGGATACGCAGTATTTT.

The genes are TRBV27 and TRBJ2-3; D may correspond to TRBD1 or TRBD2 (5 bases each). Per germline, CDR1 MNHEY and CDR2 SMNVEV (reference sequence). The CDR3 length is 14 residues. V was cut by 1 base and J by 1 base, with 6 bases left in between. The CDR3 sequence is CASSLLGGTDTQYF. The CDR3 DNA reads TGTGCCAGCAGTTTATTGGGGGGCACAGATACGCAGTATTTT.

The chain carries TRBV9 and TRBJ2-5, with D possibly matching TRBD2 (5 bases). CDR3 length equals 15 residues. Trimming cost V 1 base and J 3 bases, with 13 bases left between them. Germline V lookup: CDR1 SGDLS, CDR2 YYNGEE. The CDR3 loop reads CASSVFEGREETQYF. Written as DNA, the CDR3 is TGTGCCAGCAGCGTATTCGAGGGAAGAGAAGAGACCCAGTACTTC.

The rearrangement uses TRBV20-1 and TRBJ1-2, with a possible D match to TRBD1 (5 bases). CDR1 is DFQATT, CDR2 SNEGSKA, per germline (reference sequence). There are 10 residues in the CDR3. The CDR3 DNA reads as TGCATTGGGGCGCGGTATGGCTACACCTTC. Amino acids: CIGARYGYTF.

J is TRBJ2-1 and V is TRBV7-9; 8 bases map to TRBD1. Per germline, CDR1 SEHNR and CDR2 FQNEAQ (reference sequence). Trimming removed 1 base from V and 9 bases from J; junction bases left unmatched: 5. CDR3 size: 14 residues. The DNA for the CDR3 is TGTGCCAGCAGCTTAGAGCAGGGGGCCTTTGAGCAGTTCTTC. Its protein product is CASSLEQGAFEQFF.

The chain combines TRBV7-2 with TRBJ2-6; 7 bases match TRBD1. Germline V gene sequence: CDR1 SGHTA, CDR2 FQGNSA. Unmatched junction bases numbered 7, after V lost 5 bases and J lost 0 bases. There are 17 residues in the CDR3. CDR3 in amino acids: CASSQQGRSSGANVLTF. CDR3 DNA: TGTGCCAGCAGCCAACAGGGGCGGAGCTCTGGGGCCAACGTCCTGACTTTC.

The chain uses TRBV7-3 and TRBJ2-7, with TRBD2 matching 9 bases. The length of the CDR3 is 15 residues. The V segment lost 2 bases and the J segment 5 bases; nucleotides outside the gene matches: 7. Germline-derived CDR1 and CDR2 are SGHTA and FQGTGA. In nucleotides, the CDR3 is TGTGCCAGCAGCTTACTACGGACTAGCGCAAACGAGCAGTACTTC. It codes for CASSLLRTSANEQYF.

By proportion, this clonotype is large. The chain employs TRBV28 and TRBJ2-1; D remains unclear. CDR3 size: 15 residues. Trimming cost V 6 bases and J 10 bases, with 22 bases left between them. Germline V gives CDR1 MDHEN, CDR2 SYDVKM. CDR3 region: CASRTPGRSHREQFF. CDR3 nucleotide sequence: TGTGCCAGCAGGACCCCGGGCCGCTCTCATCGAGAGCAGTTCTTC.

The genes are TRBV20-1 and TRBJ2-7; the match to TRBD2 covers 9 bases. CDR1 DFQATT and CDR2 SNEGSKA come from the germline V gene (reference sequence). CDR3 size: 14 residues. Trimming cost V 5 bases and J 2 bases; bases outside gene matches: 7. CDR3 DNA sequence: TGCAGTGCTGATAGCGGGAGAGTACCCTACGAGCAGTACTTC. Translating it yields CSADSGRVPYEQYF.

The chain has TRBV6-5 and TRBJ2-7; D is perhaps TRBD1 (6 bases). The CDR3 is made up of 16 amino acids. Looked up from germline, CDR1 is MNHEY and CDR2 is SVGAGI. The V end was cut by 2 bases, the J end by 0 bases, with 14 bases between. The CDR3 DNA reads TGTGCCAGCAGTTACCGGGCAGGGGCCAGCTCCTACGAGCAGTACTTC. It is translated as CASSYRAGASSYEQYF.